Listed here is a single TCR beta chain. Its target is not known. The entry originates in a study of CD8+ T cells in alopecia areata. Study-level findings and limits: Affected lesional scalp, above all in alopecia totalis/universalis, was more clonal than normal scalp.

After isolation, RNA underwent reverse transcription to generate cDNA as the sequencing template. The repertoire was sequenced with immunoSEQ multiplex PCR; TCRdb's copy has only in-frame clones and lacks some. The table records fewer than 200,000 clones, less than 70% of them present only once. Treatment here: oral pan-JAK inhibitor, 5-10 mg twice daily. The source material was CD4+ T cells sorted from blood, sampled at week 24, from a patient treated with tofacitinib. This TCR was sampled from a human donor with alopecia areata.

The CDR3 region has the DNA TGTGCCAGCAGGTCCGGGACAGGGGGAAATGAGCAGTTCTTC. It encodes CASRSGTGGNEQFF. The chain uses TRBV6-1 and TRBJ2-1, with TRBD1 matching 11 bases. The CDR3 length is 14 residues. CDR1 is MNHNS, CDR2 SASEGT, per germline. V dropped 6 bases and J dropped 7; count of bases not matched to a gene: 5.